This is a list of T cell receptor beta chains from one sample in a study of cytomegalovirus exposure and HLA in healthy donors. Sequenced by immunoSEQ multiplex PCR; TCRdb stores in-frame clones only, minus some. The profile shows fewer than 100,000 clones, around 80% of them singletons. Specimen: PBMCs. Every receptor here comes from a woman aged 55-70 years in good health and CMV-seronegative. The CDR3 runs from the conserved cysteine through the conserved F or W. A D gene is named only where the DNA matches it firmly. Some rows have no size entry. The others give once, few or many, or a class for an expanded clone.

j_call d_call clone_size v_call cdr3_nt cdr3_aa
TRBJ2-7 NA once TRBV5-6 TGTGCCAGCAGCTTTAGGGACTTCTCAAGGTCCTACGAGCAGTACTTC CASSFRDFSRSYEQYF
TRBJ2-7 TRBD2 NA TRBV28 TGTGCCAGCAGCTCCCCTAGCGGGAGGTGGGAGCAGTACTTC CASSSPSGRWEQYF
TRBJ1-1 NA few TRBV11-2 TGTGCCAGCAGCTTACACAGGGCTAGCACTGAAGCTTTCTTT CASSLHRASTEAFF
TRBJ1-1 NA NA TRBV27 TGTGCCAGCAGCCCCCCCAGGGGTAGGACTGAAGCTTTCTTT CASSPPRGRTEAFF
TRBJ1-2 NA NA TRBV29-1 TGCAGCGTTGAAGATAATGGAGGGGACCACACCTTC CSVEDNGGDHTF
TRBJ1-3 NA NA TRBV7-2 TGTGCCAGCAGCTTAACAGGAATCTCCTCTGGAAACACCATATATTTT CASSLTGISSGNTIYF
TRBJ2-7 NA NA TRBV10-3 TGTGCCATCAGTGAGTCAATGACTAGTCCCTACGAGCAGTACTTC CAISESMTSPYEQYF
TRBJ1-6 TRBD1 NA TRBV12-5 TGTGCTAGTGGAACAGGGGTGAATTCACCCCTCCACTTT CASGTGVNSPLHF
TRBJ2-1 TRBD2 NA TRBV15 TGTGCCACCAGCACCCACGGGACTAGCGGTTACAATGAGCAGTTCTTC CATSTHGTSGYNEQFF
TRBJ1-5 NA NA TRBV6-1 TGTGCCAGCAGTGAATCTTACAAGAATCAGCCCCAGCATTTT CASSESYKNQPQHF
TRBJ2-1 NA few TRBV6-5 TGTGCCAGCAGTTACCGTCCGGTAGTAGCGTACAATGAGCAGTTCTTC CASSYRPVVAYNEQFF
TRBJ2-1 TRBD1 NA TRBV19 TGTGCCAGTAGTATAGGGTGGACAGGTCGGCTCGGTAATGAGCAGTTCTTC CASSIGWTGRLGNEQFF
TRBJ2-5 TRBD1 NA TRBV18 TGTGCCAGCTCACCAACAGGGGGCGCGGGAGAGACCCAGTACTTC CASSPTGGAGETQYF
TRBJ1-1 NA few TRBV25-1 TGTGCCAGCGTTAAGACAGGGAACACTGAAGCTTTCTTT CASVKTGNTEAFF
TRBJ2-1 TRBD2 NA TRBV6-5 TGTGCCAGCAGTTACGGTCCGGGGACTAGCGTTAGTGAGCAGTTCTTC CASSYGPGTSVSEQFF
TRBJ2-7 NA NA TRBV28 TGTGCCAGCAGTCCGTTGACATTATACGAGCAGTACTTC CASSPLTLYEQYF
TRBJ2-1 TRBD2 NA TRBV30 TGTGCCTGGAGTAGCGGGAGCTATGAGCAGTTCTTC CAWSSGSYEQFF
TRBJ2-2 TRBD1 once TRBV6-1 TGTGCCAGCAGTGACACCTTCCGGGACAGGGTTGCCGGGGAGCTGTTTTTT CASSDTFRDRVAGELFF
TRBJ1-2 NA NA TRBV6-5 TGTGCCAGCAGTTACTCGGGCAGGGCCTATGGCTACACCTTC CASSYSGRAYGYTF
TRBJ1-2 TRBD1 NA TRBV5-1 TGCGCCAGCAGTATGACAGGGGAGTATGGCTACACCTTC CASSMTGEYGYTF
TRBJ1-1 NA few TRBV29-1 TGCAGCGTTGAGGGTAATGAGGCAACCATGAACACTGAAGCTTTCTTT CSVEGNEATMNTEAFF
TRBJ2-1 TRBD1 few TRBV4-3 TGCGCCAGCAGCCAATCGACAGGGGGCAATGAGCAGTTCTTC CASSQSTGGNEQFF
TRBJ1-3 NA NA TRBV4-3 TGCGCCAGCAGCCCGCACGGTGAAGGAAACACCATATATTTT CASSPHGEGNTIYF
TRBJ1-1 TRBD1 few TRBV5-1 TGCGCCAGCAGCTTGGATGGGACAGTGAACACTGAAGCTTTCTTT CASSLDGTVNTEAFF
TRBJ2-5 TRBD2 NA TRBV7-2 TGTGCCAGCAGCCCCCATAGCGGGGGTCCATTCCAAGAGACCCAGTACTTC CASSPHSGGPFQETQYF
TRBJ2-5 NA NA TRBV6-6 TGTGCCAGCAGCCCCTTTCGGGAAAGCGAAGAGACCCAGTACTTC CASSPFRESEETQYF
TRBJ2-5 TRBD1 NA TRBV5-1 TGCGCCAGCAGCGGGGGACAGGGAAAGGAGACCCAGTACTTC CASSGGQGKETQYF
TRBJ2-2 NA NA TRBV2 TGTGCCAGCAGGGGACTGGCGAACACCGGGGAGCTGTTTTTT CASRGLANTGELFF
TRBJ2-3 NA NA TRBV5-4 TGTGCCAGCAGCCCAAAAGGAGGCAGGCGGGATACGCAGTATTTT CASSPKGGRRDTQYF
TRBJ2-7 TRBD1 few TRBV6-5 TGTGCCAGCAGTTCGGGACAGGGGTCCTACGAGCAGTACTTC CASSSGQGSYEQYF
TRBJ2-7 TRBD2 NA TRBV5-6 TGTGCCAGCAGCTTCGGGACTAGTGTCGAGCAGTACTTC CASSFGTSVEQYF
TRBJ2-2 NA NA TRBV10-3 TGTGCCTCCTATCGAGGCGGGGAGCTGTTTTTT CASYRGGELFF
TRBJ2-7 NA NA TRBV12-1 TGTGCCGGGGGGAAAAGAGGGACAGGGTACGTCGAGCAGTACTTC CAGGKRGTGYVEQYF
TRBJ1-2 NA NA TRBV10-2 TGCGCCAGCATAGGAGGGTTTCAGGATGGCTACACCTTC CASIGGFQDGYTF
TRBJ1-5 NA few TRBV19 TGTGCCGTCCAATATAGTATCAATCAGCCCCAGCATTTT CAVQYSINQPQHF
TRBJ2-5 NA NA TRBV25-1 TGTGCCAGCAGCCCCGACAGGACGGAGACCCAGTACTTC CASSPDRTETQYF